The 17 T cell receptor beta chains given below trace back to one sample, sequenced in a study of T cell repertoires in cytomegalovirus infection. TCRdb reprocessed the reads via MiXCR and lists one record per CDR3 protein. This table holds approximately 550,000 distinct CDR3 sequences, 15% to 20% found once. Sequencing was done on a sample of CD8+ T cells from PBMCs. The receptors stem from a human donor in good health (CMV status not recorded). Some clones in this sample may be carry-over from other donors' samples.

This clonotype was counted a few times. This chain's CDR3 is CASSLEGDPSNEQFF. CDR3 coding DNA: TGTGCCAGCAGCTTAGAGGGGGACCCGTCCAATGAGCAGTTCTTC. V is TRBV13 and J is TRBJ2-1; the D gene is possibly TRBD1 (6 bases). Trimming took 1 base from V and 6 from J, leaving 13 bases between them. The CDR3 totals 15 residues. Germline V gives CDR1 PRHDT, CDR2 FYEKMQ (reference sequence).

This clonotype was seen more than once but under ten times. The rearrangement uses TRBV19 and TRBJ2-7; possibly TRBD2 for D (6 bases). Germline V CDR1 and CDR2: LNHDA, SQIVND (reference sequence). V lost 8 bases, J lost 1 base, and 9 bases lay in between. This CDR3 contains 12 residues. The CDR3 DNA reads TGTGCCAGTCACGGGAGTTCCTACGAGCAGTACTTC. Protein sequence: CASHGSSYEQYF.

The chain couples TRBV6-4 to TRBJ2-5, with TRBD2 as a possible D gene (6 bases). Between the trimmed V and J ends, which lost 0 bases and 5 bases, there was a span of 13 bases. The CDR3 is made up of 15 amino acids. Germline values: CDR1 MRHNA, CDR2 SNTAGT. CDR3 residues: CASSDSSGVVETQYF. The CDR3 DNA follows: TGTGCCAGCAGTGACTCCTCGGGGGTTGTGGAGACCCAGTACTTC.

This clonotype was detected many times. The chain links TRBV10-3 to TRBJ2-5; 11 bases are shared with TRBD2. The CDR3 extends over 20 amino acids. Per the germline V gene, CDR1 is ENHRY and CDR2 is SYGVKD. Trimming cost V 3 bases and J 4 bases; bases outside gene matches: 19. The CDR3 spells CAISDPRELAGGMTGETQYF. In DNA form, the CDR3 reads TGTGCCATCAGTGACCCGCGAGAGCTAGCGGGAGGCATGACGGGAGAGACCCAGTACTTC.

This clonotype was detected once. This chain links TRBV30 with TRBJ1-6; 7 bases map to TRBD1. V lost 0 bases, J lost 7 bases, and 9 bases stayed unmatched. Germline V gene lookup returns CDR1 GTSNPN and CDR2 SVGIG (reference sequence). The CDR3 length is 16 residues. CDR3 in amino acids: CAWSVGTDSGNSPLHF. The CDR3 region has the DNA TGTGCCTGGAGTGTTGGGACAGACTCCGGAAATTCACCCCTCCACTTT.

The chain is built from TRBV5-4 and TRBJ2-1; a possible D gene is TRBD1 (6 bases). Germline CDR1 SGHNT, CDR2 YYREEE (reference sequence). The CDR3 has 16 residues. Trimming stripped 4 bases from V and 5 bases from J, with 19 bases between. This CDR3 reads CASSKLITGTHNEQFF. The CDR3 nucleotides are TGTGCCAGCAGCAAGCTGATAACAGGGACCCACAATGAGCAGTTCTTC.

This clonotype has a count of ten or more. V usage is TRBV11-2 and J usage is TRBJ1-4; D call uncertain. V lost 5 bases to trimming and J lost 7 bases, with 5 bases between them. This CDR3 spans 11 amino acids. Per germline, CDR1 SGHAT and CDR2 FQNNGV. The CDR3 loop is CASSTTEKLFF. In DNA, the CDR3 is TGTGCCAGCAGCACAACTGAAAAACTGTTTTTT. The entire variable domain, with the rest obtained from reference TRBV11-2 and TRBJ1-4, is as follows: EAGVAQSPRYKIIEKRQSVAFWCNPISGHATLYWYQQILGQGPKLLIQFQNNGVVDDSQLPKDRFSAERLKGVDSTLKIQPAKLEDSAVYLCASSTTEKLFFGSGTQLSVL.

The chain links TRBV5-1 to TRBJ2-4; 7 nucleotides match TRBD2. Looked up from germline, CDR1 is SGHRS and CDR2 is YFSETQ. Trimming cost V 0 bases and J 5 bases; bases outside gene matches: 8. This CDR3 comprises 16 residues. CDR3 bases: TGCGCCAGCAGCTTGGTTCCAGCGGGAAAGGAAAACATTCAGTACTTC. Protein: CASSLVPAGKENIQYF.

The chain couples TRBV9 to TRBJ2-1; TRBD2 agrees at 8 bases. This CDR3 spans 15 amino acids. The V gene end was trimmed by 2 bases and the J gene end by 3 bases; junction bases not matched to a gene: 4. Germline assignment: CDR1 SGDLS and CDR2 YYNGEE. CDR3 protein: CASSVGGANYNEQFF. CDR3 bases: TGTGCCAGCAGCGTCGGGGGGGCCAACTACAATGAGCAGTTCTTC.

This clonotype was seen repeatedly, ten times or more. The chain carries TRBV27 and TRBJ1-6, with D tentatively TRBD1 (6 bases). The CDR3 has 14 amino acids. The V and J ends lost 6 bases and 6 bases respectively, with 12 bases between them. From germline, CDR1 is MNHEY and CDR2 SMNVEV (reference sequence). The CDR3 sequence is CASRWGARNSPLHF. CDR3 nucleotide sequence: TGTGCCAGCAGGTGGGGGGCGCGTAATTCACCCCTCCACTTT.

This clonotype was found many times. V and J are TRBV12-3 or TRBV12-4 and TRBJ1-2, with D unresolved. The V and J ends lost 7 bases and 4 bases respectively, with 10 bases between them. This CDR3 is 12 amino acids long. CDR3 residues: CASTGIPYGYTF. CDR3 coding DNA: TGTGCCAGCACCGGGATACCCTATGGCTACACCTTC.

J is TRBJ2-7 and V is TRBV5-6; 8 bases fit TRBD2. Germline V CDR1 and CDR2: SGHDT, YYEEEE. Unmatched junction bases numbered 2, after V lost 0 bases and J lost 3 bases. The length of the CDR3 is 14 residues. CDR3 sequence reads: CASSLALAGYEQYF. CDR3 sequence (DNA): TGTGCCAGCAGCTTGGCCCTAGCGGGCTACGAGCAGTACTTC.

This clonotype appeared a few times. The chain links TRBV27 to TRBJ2-3, with TRBD2 matching over 8 bases. The CDR3 contains 16 residues. Germline V gene sequence: CDR1 MNHEY, CDR2 SMNVEV (reference sequence). The V and J ends lost 2 bases and 5 bases, in that order; junction bases with no gene match: 9. The CDR3 sequence: CASSLTGAREVDTQYF. CDR3 nucleotides: TGTGCCAGCAGTTTAACGGGGGCGCGGGAGGTAGATACGCAGTATTTT.

The chain combines TRBV12-3 or TRBV12-4 with TRBJ1-4; D is unclear. The CDR3 totals 13 residues. V dropped 6 bases and J dropped 14 bases, with 19 bases sitting between them. CDR3: CASRGKDAPGLFF. The CDR3 nucleotides read TGTGCCAGCAGGGGGAAGGATGCGCCTGGGCTGTTTTTT.

CDR3 nucleotide sequence: TGTGCCAGCAGCTTAGAGGTTCAGGGTATCACCGGGGAGCTGTTTTTT. Translating gives CASSLEVQGITGELFF. V gene TRBV11-2 combines with J gene TRBJ2-2; possible D gene TRBD1, 5 bases. The CDR3 is 16 amino acids. The germline V and J ends were trimmed by 0 bases and 4 bases, with 12 bases remaining between them. Germline V CDR1 and CDR2: SGHAT, FQNNGV.

This clonotype was seen more than once but under ten times. The chain joins TRBV5-6 to TRBJ1-1; D not resolved. V lost 4 bases to trimming and J lost 2 bases, with 21 bases between them. The length of the CDR3 is 17 residues. The germline V gene has CDR1 SGHDT and CDR2 YYEEEE. The CDR3 DNA reads TGTGCCAGCAGCCCCTTAGCGGCGGCGAAGGAAAACACTGAAGCTTTCTTT. It encodes CASSPLAAAKENTEAFF.

There are many counts of this clonotype. The gene calls are TRBV7-9 and TRBJ2-5; possible D gene TRBD2, 6 bases. The CDR3 extends over 13 amino acids. V lost 10 bases, J lost 9 bases, and 21 bases lay in between. Germline V gene data show CDR1 as SEHNR and CDR2 as FQNEAQ (reference sequence). The CDR3 region is CATLEAVGRPQYF. For the CDR3, the DNA is TGTGCCACCCTGGAGGCGGTGGGGAGGCCCCAGTACTTC.